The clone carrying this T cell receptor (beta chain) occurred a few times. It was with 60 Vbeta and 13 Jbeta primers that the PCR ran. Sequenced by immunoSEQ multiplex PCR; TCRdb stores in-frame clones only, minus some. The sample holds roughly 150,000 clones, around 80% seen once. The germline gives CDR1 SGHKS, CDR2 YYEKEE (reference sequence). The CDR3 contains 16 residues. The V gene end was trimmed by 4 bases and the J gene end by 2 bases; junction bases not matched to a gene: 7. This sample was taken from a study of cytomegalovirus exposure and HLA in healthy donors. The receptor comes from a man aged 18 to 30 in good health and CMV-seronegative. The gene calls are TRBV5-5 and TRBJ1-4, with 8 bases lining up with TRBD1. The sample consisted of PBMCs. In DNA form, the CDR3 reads TGTGCCAGCAGCCCCCAGGGGGCCAATACTAATGAAAAACTGTTTTTT. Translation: CASSPQGANTNEKLFF.